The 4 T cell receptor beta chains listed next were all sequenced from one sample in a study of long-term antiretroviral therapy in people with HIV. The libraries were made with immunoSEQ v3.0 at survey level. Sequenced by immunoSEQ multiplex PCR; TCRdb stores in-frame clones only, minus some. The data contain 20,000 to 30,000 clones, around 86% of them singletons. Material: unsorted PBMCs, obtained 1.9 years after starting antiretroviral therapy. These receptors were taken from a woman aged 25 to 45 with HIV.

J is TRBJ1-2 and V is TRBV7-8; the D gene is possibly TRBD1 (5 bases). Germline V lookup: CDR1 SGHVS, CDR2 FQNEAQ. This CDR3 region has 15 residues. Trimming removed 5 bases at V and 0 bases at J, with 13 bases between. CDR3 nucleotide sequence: TGTGCCAGCAGCCGGGGGGACGGAGCTAACTATGGCTACACCTTC. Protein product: CASSRGDGANYGYTF. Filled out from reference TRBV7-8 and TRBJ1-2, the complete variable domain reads GAGVSQSPRYKVAKRGQDVALRCDPISGHVSLFWYQQALGQGPEFLTYFQNEAQLDKSGLPSDRFFAERPEGSVSTLKIQRTQQEDSAVYLCASSRGDGANYGYTFGSGTRLTVV.

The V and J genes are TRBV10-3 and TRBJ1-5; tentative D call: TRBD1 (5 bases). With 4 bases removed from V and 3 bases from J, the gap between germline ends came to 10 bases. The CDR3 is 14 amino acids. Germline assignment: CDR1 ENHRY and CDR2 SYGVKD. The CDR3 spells CAISAGGNNQPQHF. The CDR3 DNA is TGTGCCATCAGTGCGGGGGGGAACAATCAGCCCCAGCATTTT.

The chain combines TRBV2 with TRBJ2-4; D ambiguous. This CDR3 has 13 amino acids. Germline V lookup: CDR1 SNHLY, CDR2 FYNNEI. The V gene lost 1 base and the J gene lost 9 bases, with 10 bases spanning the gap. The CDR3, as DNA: TGTGCCAGCAGTGAAGGGCAGTGGGGCATTCAGTACTTC. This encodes CASSEGQWGIQYF.

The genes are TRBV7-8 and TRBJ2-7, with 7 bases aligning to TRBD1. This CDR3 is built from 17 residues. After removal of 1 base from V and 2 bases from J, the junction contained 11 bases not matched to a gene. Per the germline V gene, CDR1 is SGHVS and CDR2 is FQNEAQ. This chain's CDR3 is CASSLGTGERLAYEQYV. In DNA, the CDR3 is TGTGCCAGCAGCTTAGGTACAGGGGAACGTTTAGCCTACGAGCAGTACGTC.